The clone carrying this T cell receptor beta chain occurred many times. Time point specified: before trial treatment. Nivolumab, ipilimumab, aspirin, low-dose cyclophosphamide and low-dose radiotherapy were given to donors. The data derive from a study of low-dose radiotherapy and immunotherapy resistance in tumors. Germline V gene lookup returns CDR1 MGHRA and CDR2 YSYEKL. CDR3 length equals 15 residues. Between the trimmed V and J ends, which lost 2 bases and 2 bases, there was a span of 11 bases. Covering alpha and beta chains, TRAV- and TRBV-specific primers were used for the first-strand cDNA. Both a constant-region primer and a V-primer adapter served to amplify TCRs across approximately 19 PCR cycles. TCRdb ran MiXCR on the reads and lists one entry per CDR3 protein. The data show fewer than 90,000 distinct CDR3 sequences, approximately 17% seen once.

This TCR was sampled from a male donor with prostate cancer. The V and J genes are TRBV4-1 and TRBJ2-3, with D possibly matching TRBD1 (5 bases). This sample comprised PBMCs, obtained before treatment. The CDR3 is CASSQQGDNTDTQYF. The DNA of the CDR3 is TGCGCCAGCAGCCAACAAGGGGATAACACAGATACGCAGTATTTT.